This T cell receptor (beta chain) was observed in a study of shared clonotypes between healthy human individuals. Study at large: Ranging from 18 to 49 in age, donors were two women and a few men. There were three CD4 naive, three CD4 memory, two CD8 naive and one CD8 memory plates per donor.

Note on this clone: Antigen specificity is unknown.

V was trimmed by 1 base and J by 1 base, leaving 8 bases between them. This CDR3 has 14 amino acids. Germline CDR1 and CDR2: SGHNT and YENEEA. The authors loaded 150 to 250 ng DNA, 30,000 to 35,000 T cell genomes, into sorted-subset replicate PCRs. Data came from immunoSEQ multiplex PCR; TCRdb stores just in-frame clones and leaves some out. The table shows about 2.3 million clones, with about 90% occurring only once. Study-wide findings and caveats: On the whole, naive subsets had larger estimated richness than memory subsets had.

The sequencing input was naive CD4+ T cells from PBMCs. Subset specified: CD45RA+ positively selected. This TCR derives from a man aged 18 to 29 in good health. Some clones in this sample may be carry-over from other donors' samples. The chain links TRBV11-3 to TRBJ2-7; no reliable D call. The CDR3 region has the DNA TGTGCCAGCAGCTTAGGGTCAGGTTCCTACGAGCAGTACTTC. The encoded protein is CASSLGSGSYEQYF. Full variable domain (remainder filled in from reference TRBV11-3 and TRBJ2-7): EAGVVQSPRYKIIEKKQPVAFWCNPISGHNTLYWYLQNLGQGPELLIRYENEEAVDDSQLPKDRFSAERLKGVDSTLKIQPAELGDSAVYLCASSLGSGSYEQYFGPGTRLTVT.